Each of the 2 T cell receptor beta chains below was sequenced from the same sample in a study of shared clonotypes between healthy human individuals. Here immunoSEQ multiplex PCR was the method, and the copy in TCRdb shows in-frame clones only, minus some. The repertoire holds about 2,500,000 clones, with approximately 94% as singletons. The sequencing sample was made of naive CD4+ T cells sorted from blood. Subset described: CD45RA+ positively selected. All receptors come from a man aged 18-30 years in good health.

Written as DNA, the CDR3 is TGTGCCAGCTCACCAGACTCCCGGATGAGCAATCAGCCCCAGCATTTT. This gives the protein CASSPDSRMSNQPQHF. The chain uses TRBV18 and TRBJ1-5; D ambiguous. V lost 2 bases and J lost 1, with 12 bases in between. The CDR3 sequence is 16 residues long. Germline CDR1 and CDR2: KGHSH and LQKENI.

With regard to this clone: This sample also contains other DNA sequences that code for the same CDR3. The CDR3 region is CASSGGVSYNSPLHF. In DNA, the CDR3 is TGTGCCAGCAGTGGGGGAGTCTCCTATAATTCACCCCTCCACTTT. The chain is built from TRBV6-1 and TRBJ1-6; D is ambiguous. The CDR3 contains 15 residues. The V end was cut by 4 bases, the J end by 0 bases, with 7 bases between. Germline V gene sequence: CDR1 MNHNS, CDR2 SASEGT.